This T cell receptor (beta chain) was documented in a study of T cell changes during pregnancy in multiple sclerosis. This table comes from immunoSEQ multiplex PCR, and its TCRdb copy is limited to in-frame clones, with some not included. The sample yields tens of thousands of clones, under 95% seen once. The source of this sequence is a female donor with multiple sclerosis, enrolled in a pregnancy study. This specimen was CD4+ T cells from peripheral blood mononuclear cells, taken in the third trimester of pregnancy.

CDR3: CASGLWLAGVNEQFF. CDR3 bases: TGTGCTAGTGGTTTGTGGCTAGCGGGAGTCAATGAGCAGTTCTTC. The chain uses TRBV12-5 and TRBJ2-1; 10 nucleotides agree with TRBD2. The V and J ends lost 2 bases and 6 bases, in that order; junction bases with no gene match: 4. Germline CDR1 LGHNT, CDR2 FRNRAP. This CDR3 is 15 amino acids long.